These 21 T cell receptor beta chains were all obtained from the same sample, sequenced in a study of cytomegalovirus exposure and HLA in healthy donors. The table came from immunoSEQ multiplex PCR; TCRdb's copy has only in-frame clones and leaves some out. The sample includes 300,000 to 350,000 clones, around 90% seen only once; the top ten take approximately 0.96%. The sample consisted of PBMCs. Receptors originate from a man aged 25 to 40 in good health and CMV-seronegative.

There are a few counts of this clone. The gene calls are TRBV5-1 and TRBJ2-5; D is possibly TRBD1 (5 bases). The V end was cut by 5 bases, the J end by 5 bases, with 19 bases between. Germline V gene sequence: CDR1 SGHRS, CDR2 YFSETQ. The CDR3 totals 15 residues. CDR3 coding DNA: TGCGCCAGCAGTTTTGACAGCCAGATGAAGGAGACCCAGTACTTC. Residues: CASSFDSQMKETQYF.

The V call is TRBV10-2, the J call TRBJ2-7; 8 bases fit TRBD2. The J segment lost 2 bases and the V segment lost 3 bases, leaving 9 bases of the junction unmatched. The CDR3 is 16 residues long. Germline assignment: CDR1 WSHSY and CDR2 SAAADI. The CDR3 DNA sequence: TGCGCCAGCAGTGACTGGTCGAGACTAGCGCCCTACGAGCAGTACTTC. Protein: CASSDWSRLAPYEQYF.

The rearrangement uses TRBV30 and TRBJ2-1, with TRBD2 identical over 13 bases. Germline V lookup: CDR1 GTSNPN, CDR2 SVGIG (reference sequence). The CDR3 sequence is 14 residues long. Trimming cost V 6 bases and J 9 bases; bases outside gene matches: 8. CDR3 bases: TGTGCCTGTCCGGGACTAGCGGGGATGGGTGAGCAGTTCTTC. Its translation is CACPGLAGMGEQFF.

Concerning this clone itself: Compared with germline, one end of the junction differs, possibly owing to a read error. The J gene is TRBJ2-7, the V gene TRBV3-1 (or the pseudogene TRBV3-2); D ambiguous. CDR1 LGHDT and CDR2 YNNKEL come from the germline V gene (reference sequence). The CDR3 loop spans 9 amino acids. The CDR3 DNA sequence: TGTGCCAGCAGCTACCCACCAGATTTC. The encoded protein is CASSYPPDF.

The CDR3 sequence is CASSTQGAISGNTIYF. The CDR3 DNA reads TGTGCCAGCAGCACTCAGGGGGCCATCTCTGGAAACACCATATATTTT. The V and J genes are TRBV7-9 and TRBJ1-3; 8 positions match TRBD1. This CDR3 contains 16 residues. The ends lost 5 bases at V and 0 bases at J; junction bases unmatched: 6. Looked up from germline, CDR1 is SEHNR and CDR2 is FQNEAQ (reference sequence).

The rearrangement links TRBV13 to TRBJ1-4; D perhaps matches TRBD1 (6 bases). Germline V lookup: CDR1 PRHDT, CDR2 FYEKMQ (reference sequence). Deletions cut 0 bases from V and 5 bases from J, with 7 bases between. The CDR3 length is 14 residues. The DNA for the CDR3 is TGTGCCAGCAGCTTAGGGGACAGCAATGAAAAACTGTTTTTT. Translating it yields CASSLGDSNEKLFF.

V and J are TRBV5-1 and TRBJ2-5; D gene ambiguous. V was trimmed by 2 bases and J by 4 bases, leaving 6 bases between them. The CDR3 totals 12 residues. Germline CDR1 is SGHRS and CDR2 is YFSETQ. The CDR3 DNA reads TGCGCCAGCAGCTTCTATGGAGAGACCCAGTACTTC. Translated: CASSFYGETQYF.

The CDR3 loop reads CASKLFGQTNYGYTF. The CDR3 region has the DNA TGTGCCAGTAAATTGTTTGGACAGACTAACTATGGCTACACCTTC. The rearrangement links TRBV19 to TRBJ1-2; perhaps TRBD1 as D (6 bases). Germline lookup yields CDR1 LNHDA and CDR2 SQIVND (reference sequence). V gave up 7 bases and J gave up 0 bases, with 15 bases separating them. This CDR3 has 15 amino acids. The whole variable domain, filled in from reference TRBV19 and TRBJ1-2, reads DGGITQSPKYLFRKEGQNVTLSCEQNLNHDAMYWYRQDPGQGLRLIYYSQIVNDFQKGDIAEGYSVSREKKESFPLTVTSAQKNPTAFYLCASKLFGQTNYGYTFGSGTRLTVV.

On this clone itself: The same CDR3 arises from other DNA sequences in this sample as well. The chain couples TRBV27 to TRBJ2-7; the match to TRBD1 covers 8 bases. V gave up 6 bases and J gave up 2 bases; unmatched junction bases: 6. The CDR3 loop spans 14 amino acids. From germline, CDR1 is MNHEY and CDR2 SMNVEV (reference sequence). The CDR3 nucleotides are TGTGCCAGCAGCCCCGGACAGGGTCCCTACGAGCAGTACTTC. Its protein product is CASSPGQGPYEQYF.

V gene TRBV19 combines with J gene TRBJ2-7, with 7 bases fitting TRBD1. The V gene's germline CDR1 is LNHDA and CDR2 SQIVND (reference sequence). The CDR3 spans 13 residues. V lost 6 bases to trimming and J lost 0 bases; unmatched junction nucleotides: 2. The CDR3 spells CASRTGPSYEQYF. The CDR3, as DNA: TGTGCCAGTAGGACAGGGCCCTCCTACGAGCAGTACTTC.

The chain couples TRBV18 to TRBJ1-4; 10 bases fit TRBD1. The CDR3 has 15 amino acids. Looked up from germline, CDR1 is KGHSH and CDR2 is LQKENI. Trimming removed 4 bases from V and 7 bases from J; junction bases left unmatched: 6. CDR3: CASSRQGAPGEKLFF. CDR3 nucleotide sequence: TGTGCCAGCTCACGACAGGGGGCTCCTGGTGAAAAACTGTTTTTT.

This clone was detected once. The genes are TRBV4-3 and TRBJ2-1; possibly TRBD1 for D (6 bases). The CDR3 contains 13 residues. V was pared by 1 base and J by 9 bases, with 10 bases between. CDR1 is LGHNA, CDR2 YSLEER, per germline. The CDR3 sequence is CASSQAQGFEQFF. The CDR3 DNA reads as TGCGCCAGCAGCCAAGCTCAGGGGTTTGAGCAGTTCTTC.

For the CDR3, the DNA is TGTGCCAGCAGCCTCGGGACAGGGGACGGCTACACCTTC. This sequence encodes CASSLGTGDGYTF. V and J are TRBV7-9 and TRBJ1-2, with 10 bases fitting TRBD1. Germline V gives CDR1 SEHNR, CDR2 FQNEAQ (reference sequence). CDR3 length: 13 residues. V shed 5 bases, J shed 8 bases, and the junction held 5 bases outside the gene matches. Drawing the rest from reference TRBV7-9 and TRBJ1-2, the complete variable domain is DTGVSQNPRHKITKRGQNVTFRCDPISEHNRLYWYRQTLGQGPEFLTYFQNEAQLEKSRLLSDRFSAERPKGSFSTLEIQRTEQGDSAMYLCASSLGTGDGYTFGSGTRLTVV.

The chain links TRBV6-5 to TRBJ1-2; weak D call: TRBD1 (5 bases). V lost 2 bases to trimming and J lost 4 bases, with 11 bases between them. CDR1 and CDR2 (germline): MNHEY, SVGAGI. This CDR3 has 14 amino acids. The CDR3 region has the DNA TGTGCCAGCAGTTACGGGGGACTTGGCTATGGCTACACCTTC. It yields the protein CASSYGGLGYGYTF.

The chain employs TRBV5-6 and TRBJ1-1; possibly TRBD1 for D (5 bases). CDR1 is SGHDT, CDR2 YYEEEE, per germline. The CDR3 sequence is 16 residues long. V shed 0 bases and J shed 1 base, with 13 bases lying between them. DNA of the CDR3: TGTGCCAGCAGCTTGGGACGGACATCCCAGAACACTGAAGCTTTCTTT. It is translated as CASSLGRTSQNTEAFF.

J is TRBJ1-2 and V is TRBV27; 10 bases align to TRBD1. The CDR3 loop spans 15 amino acids. With V trimmed by 5 bases and J by 8 bases, 11 bases remained unmatched. CDR1 MNHEY and CDR2 SMNVEV come from the germline V gene (reference sequence). The CDR3 protein is CASSPYWGQGLGYTF. CDR3 bases: TGTGCCAGCAGTCCGTATTGGGGACAGGGGTTGGGCTACACCTTC.

CDR3 DNA: TGTGCCAGCAGCCCACCGCGGCTGAAGTTTGAGCAGTTCTTC. Protein: CASSPPRLKFEQFF. The rearrangement links TRBV7-9 to TRBJ2-1; no reliable D call. V lost 5 bases and J lost 9, with 17 bases in between. This CDR3 is 14 amino acids long. CDR1 and CDR2 from the germline V gene are SEHNR and FQNEAQ (reference sequence).

The chain couples TRBV7-7 to TRBJ2-7; D uncertain. CDR1 SSHAT and CDR2 FNYEAQ come from the germline V gene (reference sequence). The CDR3 loop spans 13 amino acids. The V gene lost 5 bases and the J gene lost 3 bases, with 11 bases spanning the gap. As DNA, the CDR3 is TGTGCCAGCAGCCCTTCTTCGGTCTACGAGCAGTACTTC. Translating gives CASSPSSVYEQYF.

The V gene is TRBV6-5, the J gene TRBJ2-3; the match to TRBD2 covers 7 bases. Germline assignment: CDR1 MNHEY and CDR2 SVGAGI. The V gene end was trimmed by 2 bases and the J gene end by 2 bases; junction bases not matched to a gene: 1. The CDR3 runs to 14 residues. The chain's CDR3 is CASSYRGDTDTQYF. In nucleotides, the CDR3 is TGTGCCAGCAGTTACCGGGGGGACACAGATACGCAGTATTTT.

The table lists this clone with a few counts. The CDR3 loop reads CASSRSNWLGDYGYTF. The CDR3 DNA reads as TGTGCCAGCAGTCGTTCTAATTGGCTAGGCGACTATGGCTACACCTTC. The chain employs TRBV2 and TRBJ1-2, with D unresolved. V was pared by 5 bases and J by 3 bases, with 19 bases between. Germline CDR1 SNHLY, CDR2 FYNNEI. This CDR3 has 16 amino acids.

This clone was observed once. The V and J genes are TRBV7-9 and TRBJ2-7; TRBD1 aligns across 7 bases. Germline CDR1 reads SEHNR; CDR2 reads FQNEAQ (reference sequence). Trimming at V came to 3 bases and at J to 2 bases, leaving 7 bases not matched to a gene. The CDR3 contains 15 residues. This CDR3 is CASSLRQGIPYEQYF. The DNA for the CDR3 is TGTGCCAGCAGCTTGCGACAGGGTATTCCCTACGAGCAGTACTTC.